This T cell receptor (beta chain) was observed in a study of high-grade serous ovarian cancer treatment subgroups. Produced via immunoSEQ multiplex PCR; TCRdb's table is partial and in-frame only. The sample carries several thousand clones, approximately 70% recorded once. The CDR3 spans 14 residues. Germline CDR1 MNHEY, CDR2 SVGAGI. Deletions cut 6 bases from V and 7 bases from J, with 18 bases between. Tumor tissue was taken before any definitive surgery or chemotherapy was given. Sequences were obtained from tumor tissue. The V and J genes are TRBV6-5 and TRBJ1-1; a weak D match, TRBD1 (6 bases). The sequence was collected from a human donor with high-grade serous ovarian cancer. The CDR3 is CASRKQGGNFEAFF. As DNA, the CDR3 is TGTGCCAGCAGAAAACAGGGAGGGAATTTTGAAGCTTTCTTT.